Listed below are T cell receptor beta chains from one sample, sequenced in a study of Ad26.COV2.S vaccination and SARS-CoV-2 variants. The data were produced by immunoSEQ multiplex PCR, yet TCRdb's version contains in-frame clones alone and is incomplete. The repertoire holds about 500,000 clones, with roughly nine tenths as singletons. Source: peripheral blood, taken in a trial of Ad26.COV2.S vaccine versus placebo. These receptors were collected from a person aged 18 to 59 who received the Ad26.COV2.S COVID-19 vaccine or a placebo. Both conserved end residues are part of each CDR3. Fields, in order: V gene, CDR3 protein.

>TRBV19
CASIPTSGRASEQFF
>TRBV5-4
CASSLKAGGPDTQYF
>TRBV18
CASSRIRQNLQETQYF
>TRBV15
CATSRDLTARNFNHEAFF
>TRBV7-8
CASSLLWTDYFQETQYF
>TRBV12-3/TRBV12-4
CASSWGRPWGYTF
>TRBV6-2/TRBV6-3
CASSKRVQARGTQYF
>TRBV9
CASSANSGQSSYNEQFF
>TRBV11-1
CASSLDRGNEQFF
>TRBV6-5
CASSPTDRGYGYTF
>TRBV19
CASSIDHRRVAQHF
>TRBV7-9
CASIDRSSSYNEQFF
>TRBV30
CAWTLGQASGNTIYF
>TRBV9
CASSVGLQGALYEQYF
>TRBV7-9
CASTKPGQTVRYGYTF